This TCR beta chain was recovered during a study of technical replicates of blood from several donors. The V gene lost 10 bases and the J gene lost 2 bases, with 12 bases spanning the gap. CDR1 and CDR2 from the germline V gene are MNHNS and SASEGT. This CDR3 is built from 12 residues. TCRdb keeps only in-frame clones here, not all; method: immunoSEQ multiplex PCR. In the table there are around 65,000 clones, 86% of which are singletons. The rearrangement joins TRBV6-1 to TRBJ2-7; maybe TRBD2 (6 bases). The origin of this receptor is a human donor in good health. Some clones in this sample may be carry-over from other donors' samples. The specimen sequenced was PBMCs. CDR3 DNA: TGTGCCACGGAGGGTGTACCCTACGAGCAGTACTTC. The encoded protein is CATEGVPYEQYF.